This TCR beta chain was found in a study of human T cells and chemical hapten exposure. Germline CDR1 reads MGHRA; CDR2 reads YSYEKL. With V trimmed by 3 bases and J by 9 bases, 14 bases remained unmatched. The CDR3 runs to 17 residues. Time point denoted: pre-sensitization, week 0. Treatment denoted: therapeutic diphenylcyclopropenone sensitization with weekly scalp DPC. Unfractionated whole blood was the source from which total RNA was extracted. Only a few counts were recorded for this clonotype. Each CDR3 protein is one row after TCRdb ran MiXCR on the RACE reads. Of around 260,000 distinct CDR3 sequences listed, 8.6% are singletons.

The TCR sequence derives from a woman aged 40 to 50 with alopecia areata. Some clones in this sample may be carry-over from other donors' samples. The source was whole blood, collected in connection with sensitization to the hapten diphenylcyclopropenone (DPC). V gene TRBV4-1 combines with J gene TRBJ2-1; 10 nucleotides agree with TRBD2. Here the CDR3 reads CASSQEGGASGSGEQFF. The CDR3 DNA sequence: TGCGCCAGCAGCCAGGAGGGAGGGGCTAGCGGGAGCGGTGAGCAGTTCTTC.